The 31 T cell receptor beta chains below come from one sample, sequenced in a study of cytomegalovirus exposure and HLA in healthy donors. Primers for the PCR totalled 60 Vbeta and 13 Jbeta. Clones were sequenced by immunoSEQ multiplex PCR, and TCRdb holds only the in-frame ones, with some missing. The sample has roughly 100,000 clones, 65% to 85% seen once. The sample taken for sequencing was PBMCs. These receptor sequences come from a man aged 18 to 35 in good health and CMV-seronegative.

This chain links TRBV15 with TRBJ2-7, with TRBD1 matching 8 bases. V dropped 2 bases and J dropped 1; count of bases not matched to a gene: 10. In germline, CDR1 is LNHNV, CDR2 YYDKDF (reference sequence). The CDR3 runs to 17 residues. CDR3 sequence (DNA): TGTGCCACCAGCAGACGTGGCTCCGGGACAGGATCCTACGAGCAGTACTTC. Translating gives CATSRRGSGTGSYEQYF.

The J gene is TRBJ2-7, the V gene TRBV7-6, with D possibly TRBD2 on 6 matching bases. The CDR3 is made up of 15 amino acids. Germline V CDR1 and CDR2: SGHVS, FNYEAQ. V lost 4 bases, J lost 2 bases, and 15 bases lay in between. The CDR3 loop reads CASSSARDGTYEQYF. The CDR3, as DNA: TGTGCCAGCAGCTCTGCGCGGGACGGTACCTACGAGCAGTACTTC.

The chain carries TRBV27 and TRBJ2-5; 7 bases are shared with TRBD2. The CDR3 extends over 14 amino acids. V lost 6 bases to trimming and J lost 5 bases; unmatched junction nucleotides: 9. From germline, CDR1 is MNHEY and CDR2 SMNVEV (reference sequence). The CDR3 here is CASRRGGPRETQYF. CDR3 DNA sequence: TGTGCCAGCAGGCGGGGAGGGCCGCGGGAGACCCAGTACTTC.

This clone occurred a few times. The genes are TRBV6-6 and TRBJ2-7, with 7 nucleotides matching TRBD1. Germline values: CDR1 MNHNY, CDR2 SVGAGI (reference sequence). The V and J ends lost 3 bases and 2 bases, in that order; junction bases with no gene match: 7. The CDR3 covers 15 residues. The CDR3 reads CASSYAGDSTYEQYF. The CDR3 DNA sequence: TGTGCCAGCAGTTATGCCGGGGACAGTACCTACGAGCAGTACTTC.

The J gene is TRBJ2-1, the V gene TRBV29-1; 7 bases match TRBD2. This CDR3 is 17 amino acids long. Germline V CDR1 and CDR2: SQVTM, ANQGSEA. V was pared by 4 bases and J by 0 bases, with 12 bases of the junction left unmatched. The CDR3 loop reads CSVGKTGTGGSYNEQFF. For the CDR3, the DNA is TGCAGCGTTGGGAAAACCGGGACGGGGGGCTCCTACAATGAGCAGTTCTTC.

CDR3 nucleotides: TGCGCCAGCAGCCAAGATCAGGGGGTCTCTGGAAACACCATATATTTT. It is translated as CASSQDQGVSGNTIYF. The rearrangement uses TRBV4-3 and TRBJ1-3; TRBD1 aligns across 7 bases. The V segment lost 0 bases and the J segment 0 bases; nucleotides outside the gene matches: 2. CDR1 is LGHNA, CDR2 YSLEER, per germline. The CDR3 covers 16 residues.

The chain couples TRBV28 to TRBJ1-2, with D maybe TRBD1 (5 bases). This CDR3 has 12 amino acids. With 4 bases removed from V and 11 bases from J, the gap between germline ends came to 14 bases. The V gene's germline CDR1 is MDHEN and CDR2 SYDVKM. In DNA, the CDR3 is TGTGCCAGCAGTTGGGGCATAGGAGGGTACACCTTC. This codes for CASSWGIGGYTF.

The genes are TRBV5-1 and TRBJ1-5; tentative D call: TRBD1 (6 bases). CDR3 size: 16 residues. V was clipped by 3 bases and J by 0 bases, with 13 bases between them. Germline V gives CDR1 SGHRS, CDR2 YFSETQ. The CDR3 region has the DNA TGCGCCAGCAGCTCAGGGGACGGAAATAGCAATCAGCCCCAGCATTTT. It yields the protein CASSSGDGNSNQPQHF.

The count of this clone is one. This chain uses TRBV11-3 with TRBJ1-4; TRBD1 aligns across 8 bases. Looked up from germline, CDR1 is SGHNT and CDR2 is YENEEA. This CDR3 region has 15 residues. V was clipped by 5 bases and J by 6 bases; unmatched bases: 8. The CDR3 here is CASSTRTGRDEKLFF. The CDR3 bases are TGTGCCAGCAGCACTCGGACAGGGAGAGATGAAAAACTGTTTTTT.

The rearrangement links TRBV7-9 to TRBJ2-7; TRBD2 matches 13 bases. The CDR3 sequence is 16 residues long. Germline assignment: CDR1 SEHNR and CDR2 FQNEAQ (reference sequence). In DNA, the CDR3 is TGTTCTAGCAGCTTAACAGGACTAGCGGGGGACTACGAGCAGTACTTC. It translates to CSSSLTGLAGDYEQYF.

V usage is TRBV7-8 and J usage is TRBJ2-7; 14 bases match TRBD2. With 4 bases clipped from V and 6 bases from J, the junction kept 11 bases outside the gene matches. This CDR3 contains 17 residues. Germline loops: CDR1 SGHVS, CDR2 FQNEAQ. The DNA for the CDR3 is TGTGCCAGCAGCTACGGACTAGCGGGAGGCCCGTGGCCCGAGCAGTACTTC. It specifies CASSYGLAGGPWPEQYF.

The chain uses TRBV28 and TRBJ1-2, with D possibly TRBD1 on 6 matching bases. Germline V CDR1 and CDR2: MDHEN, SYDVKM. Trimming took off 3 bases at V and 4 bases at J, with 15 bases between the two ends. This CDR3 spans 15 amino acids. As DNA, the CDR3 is TGTGCCAGCAGTTTGTGGACCCGGGACATCTATGGCTACACCTTC. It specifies CASSLWTRDIYGYTF.

Here the CDR3 reads CASSSIPAGVSEQYF. CDR3 coding DNA: TGTGCCAGCAGTTCAATTCCAGCGGGAGTTTCCGAGCAGTACTTC. The chain joins TRBV27 to TRBJ2-7; TRBD2 agrees at 8 bases. V dropped 4 bases and J dropped 6; count of bases not matched to a gene: 11. The CDR3 extends over 15 amino acids. Germline CDR1 and CDR2: MNHEY and SMNVEV (reference sequence).

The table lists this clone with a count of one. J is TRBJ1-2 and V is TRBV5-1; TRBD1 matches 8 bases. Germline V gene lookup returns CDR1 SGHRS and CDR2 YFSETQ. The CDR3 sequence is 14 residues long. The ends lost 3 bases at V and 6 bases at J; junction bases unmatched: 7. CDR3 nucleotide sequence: TGCGCCAGCAGCTCCGCACAGGGGGTGGATGGCTACACCTTC. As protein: CASSSAQGVDGYTF.

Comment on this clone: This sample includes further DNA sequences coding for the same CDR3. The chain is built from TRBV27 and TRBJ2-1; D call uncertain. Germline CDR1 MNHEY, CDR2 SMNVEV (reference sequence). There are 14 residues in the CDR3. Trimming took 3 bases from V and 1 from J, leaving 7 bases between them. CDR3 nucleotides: TGTGCCAGCAGTTTCTCCGGGTCCTACAATGAGCAGTTCTTC. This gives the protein CASSFSGSYNEQFF.

The CDR3 is CAWNRDSSYNSPLHF. The CDR3 nucleotides are TGTGCCTGGAACCGGGACAGCTCCTATAATTCACCCCTCCACTTT. The chain links TRBV30 to TRBJ1-6; 7 bases are shared with TRBD1. Germline V gene sequence: CDR1 GTSNPN, CDR2 SVGIG (reference sequence). J lost 0 bases, V lost 4 bases, and 3 bases had no gene match. The CDR3 runs to 15 residues. Looking up the rest from reference TRBV30 and TRBJ1-6 gives the full variable domain: SQTIHQWPATLVQPVGSPLSLECTVEGTSNPNLYWYRQAAGRGLQLLFYSVGIGQISSEVPQNLSASRPQDRQFILSSKKLLLSDSGFYLCAWNRDSSYNSPLHFGNGTRLTVT.

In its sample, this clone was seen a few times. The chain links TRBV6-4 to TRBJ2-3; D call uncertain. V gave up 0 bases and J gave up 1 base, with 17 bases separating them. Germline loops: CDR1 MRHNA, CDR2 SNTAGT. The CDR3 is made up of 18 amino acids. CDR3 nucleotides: TGTGCCAGCAGTGACTCCGGAAACTCCTACGGAGGCACAGATACGCAGTATTTT. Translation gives CASSDSGNSYGGTDTQYF.

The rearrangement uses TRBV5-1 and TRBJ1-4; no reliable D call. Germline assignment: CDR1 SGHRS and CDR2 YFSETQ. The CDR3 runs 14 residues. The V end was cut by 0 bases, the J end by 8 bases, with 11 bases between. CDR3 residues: CASSLGGSGEKLFF. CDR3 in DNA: TGCGCCAGCAGCTTGGGAGGATCGGGGGAAAAACTGTTTTTT. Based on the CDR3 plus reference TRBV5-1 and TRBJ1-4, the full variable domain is KAGVTQTPRYLIKTRGQQVTLSCSPISGHRSVSWYQQTPGQGLQFLFEYFSETQRNKGNFPGRFSGRQFSNSRSEMNVSTLELGDSALYLCASSLGGSGEKLFFGSGTQLSVL.

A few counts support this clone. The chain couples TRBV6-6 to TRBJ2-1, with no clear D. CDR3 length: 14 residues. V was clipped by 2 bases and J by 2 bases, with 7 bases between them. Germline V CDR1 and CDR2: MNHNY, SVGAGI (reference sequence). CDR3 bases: TGTGCCAGCAGTTACCTTACAGCCTACAATGAGCAGTTCTTC. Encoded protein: CASSYLTAYNEQFF.

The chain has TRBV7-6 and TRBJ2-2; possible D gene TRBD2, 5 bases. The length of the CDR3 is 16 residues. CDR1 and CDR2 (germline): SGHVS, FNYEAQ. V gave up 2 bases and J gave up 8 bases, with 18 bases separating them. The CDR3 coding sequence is TGTGCCAGCAGCTTAATTGCTAGCCTGAATGGGGGGGAGCTGTTTTTT. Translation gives CASSLIASLNGGELFF.

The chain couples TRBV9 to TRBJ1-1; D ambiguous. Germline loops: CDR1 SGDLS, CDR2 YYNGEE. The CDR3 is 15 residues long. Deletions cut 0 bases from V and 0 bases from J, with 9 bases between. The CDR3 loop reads CASSVEPGMNTEAFF. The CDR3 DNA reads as TGTGCCAGCAGCGTAGAACCGGGTATGAACACTGAAGCTTTCTTT.

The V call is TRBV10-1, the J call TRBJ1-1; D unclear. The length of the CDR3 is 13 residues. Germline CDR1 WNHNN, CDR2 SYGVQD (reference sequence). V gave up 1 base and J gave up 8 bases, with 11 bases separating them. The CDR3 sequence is CASSEYVGEEAFF. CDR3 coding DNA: TGCGCCAGCAGTGAGTACGTCGGGGAAGAAGCTTTCTTT.

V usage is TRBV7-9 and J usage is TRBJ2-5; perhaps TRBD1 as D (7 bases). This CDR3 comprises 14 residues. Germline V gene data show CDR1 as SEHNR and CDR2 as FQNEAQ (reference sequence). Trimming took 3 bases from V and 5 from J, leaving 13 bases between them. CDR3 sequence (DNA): TGTGCCAGCAGCTTGGAGGGGGCTGGGGAGACCCAGTACTTC. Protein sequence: CASSLEGAGETQYF. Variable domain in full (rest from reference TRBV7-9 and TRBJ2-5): DTGVSQNPRHKITKRGQNVTFRCDPISEHNRLYWYRQTLGQGPEFLTYFQNEAQLEKSRLLSDRFSAERPKGSFSTLEIQRTEQGDSAMYLCASSLEGAGETQYFGPGTRLLVL.

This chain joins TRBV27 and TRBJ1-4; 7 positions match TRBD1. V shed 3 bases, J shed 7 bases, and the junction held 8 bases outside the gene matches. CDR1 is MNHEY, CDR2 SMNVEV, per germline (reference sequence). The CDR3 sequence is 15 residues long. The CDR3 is CASSFVQGVGEKLFF. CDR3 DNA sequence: TGTGCCAGCAGTTTTGTCCAGGGGGTTGGTGAAAAACTGTTTTTT.

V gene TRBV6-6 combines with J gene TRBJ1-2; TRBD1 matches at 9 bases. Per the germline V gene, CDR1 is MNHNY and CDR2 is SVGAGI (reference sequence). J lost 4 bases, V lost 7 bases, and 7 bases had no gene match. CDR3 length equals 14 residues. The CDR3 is CASTTGGRSYGYTF. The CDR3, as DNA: TGTGCCAGCACCACAGGGGGCAGGAGCTATGGCTACACCTTC.

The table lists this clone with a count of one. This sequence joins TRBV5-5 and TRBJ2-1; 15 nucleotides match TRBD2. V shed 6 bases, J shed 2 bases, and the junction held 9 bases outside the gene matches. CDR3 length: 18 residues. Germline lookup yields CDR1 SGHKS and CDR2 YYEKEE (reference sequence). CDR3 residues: CASIQGLAGGRTYNEQFF. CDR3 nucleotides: TGTGCCAGCATCCAGGGACTAGCGGGAGGTCGCACCTACAATGAGCAGTTCTTC.

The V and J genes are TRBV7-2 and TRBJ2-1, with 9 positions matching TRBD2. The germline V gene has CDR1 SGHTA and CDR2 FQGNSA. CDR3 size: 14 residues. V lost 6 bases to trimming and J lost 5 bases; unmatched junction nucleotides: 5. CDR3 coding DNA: TGTGCCAGCAGTCTTAGACTAGCGGACAATGAGCAGTTCTTC. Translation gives CASSLRLADNEQFF.

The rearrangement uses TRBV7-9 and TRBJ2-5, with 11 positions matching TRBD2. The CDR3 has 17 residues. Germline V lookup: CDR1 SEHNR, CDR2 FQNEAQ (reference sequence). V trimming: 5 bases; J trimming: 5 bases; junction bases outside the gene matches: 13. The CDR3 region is CASSVGLAGPKAETQYF. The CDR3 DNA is TGTGCCAGCAGCGTAGGACTAGCGGGTCCTAAGGCGGAGACCCAGTACTTC.

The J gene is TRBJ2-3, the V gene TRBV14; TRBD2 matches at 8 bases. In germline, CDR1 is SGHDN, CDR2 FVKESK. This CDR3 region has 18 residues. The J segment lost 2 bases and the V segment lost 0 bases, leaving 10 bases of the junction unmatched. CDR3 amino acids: CASSQDADWRGDTDTQYF. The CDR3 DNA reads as TGTGCCAGCAGCCAAGACGCGGACTGGCGGGGGGACACAGATACGCAGTATTTT.

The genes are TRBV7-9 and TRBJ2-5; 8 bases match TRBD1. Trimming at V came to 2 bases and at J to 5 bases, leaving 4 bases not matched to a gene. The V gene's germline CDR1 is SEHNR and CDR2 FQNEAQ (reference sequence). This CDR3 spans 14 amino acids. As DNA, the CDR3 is TGTGCCAGCAGCTTACAGGGGGCTGGGGAGACCCAGTACTTC. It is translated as CASSLQGAGETQYF.

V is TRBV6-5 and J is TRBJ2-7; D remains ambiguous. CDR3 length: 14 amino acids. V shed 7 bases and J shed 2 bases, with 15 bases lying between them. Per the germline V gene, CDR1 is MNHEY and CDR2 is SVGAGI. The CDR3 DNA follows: TGTGCCAGCATCGTGGTCATGGCCCCCTACGAGCAGTACTTC. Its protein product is CASIVVMAPYEQYF.